The text below deals with one T cell receptor beta chain. This clone was seen a single time. The antigen this receptor binds is unknown. No much larger clone exists at a distance of one base, and base qualities are not known. CD4+CD127+ cells were sorted as the conventional CD4 T cell population. AIRE-deficient patients had APECED syndrome. A FACSAria flow cytometer was used to sort the Tconv and Treg cells intended for TCRbeta sequencing. Sorted cells were collected into 5-ml round-bottom polystyrene tubes, and dry cell pellets were frozen at -80°C before sequencing. This sample was taken from a study of B cell selection in AIRE deficiency (dated by TCRdb to between 2018 and 2020). Background on the whole study: TCRbeta repertoires of sorted blood CD4+ conventional T cells and regulatory T cells were compared between AIRE-deficient patients and healthy controls. The TCR-sequenced cohort comprised roughly five AIRE-deficient APECED patients and roughly five healthy control donors.

CDR1 and CDR2 are drawn from the germline V gene: KGHSH, LQKENI. The CDR3, from cysteine to phenylalanine, totals 15 residues. Just the 45-base CDR3 DNA is kept, in frame starting at base 1. The junction carries 9 bases between V and J, which are trimmed by 1 base and 0 bases respectively. TCRbeta chain sequencing was performed with the immunoSEQ platform. The original pipeline was this. About 11x10^4 distinct in-frame TCRbeta sequences from patients and 130,000 to 150,000 from healthy donors were obtained from pooled conventional T cell repertoires. Treg TCRbeta sequences found in two or more individuals were defined as public, and these public Treg TCRbeta sequences were then searched for in Tconv repertoires. Differences between groups were assessed by Mann-Whitney U tests with Bonferroni-Dunn correction in GraphPad Prism 7.03. Drawn from immuneACCESS, this table holds only the in-frame rearrangements with V and J called that TCRdb kept. Clones are partly lost; checked studies trace under half to an unresolved V gene and leave the rest unexplained. That table furnishes V, J and clone size, whereas the DNA furnished D and trimming. In all, the sample holds some 25,000 clones, and roughly 97% of those were seen once. The ten biggest clones cover approximately 0.22% of the sample.

General findings and caveats noted by the study authors: Shared Treg sequences had shorter CDR3s, reflecting a bias toward rearrangements with few non-templated nucleotide insertions. Only TCRbeta chains were sequenced; 35% to 40% of shared healthy-donor Treg sequences also occurred in healthy Tconv, possibly because of differing TCRalpha chains. Roughly 31% of the Treg TCRbeta sequences shared among healthy donors were found in patient Tconv cells, which suggests that Treg-biased clones were diverted into the Tconv compartment. In terms of TCRBV gene usage, CDR3 length and TCR diversity, Tconv and Treg cells from AIRE-deficient patients looked similar to Tconv and Treg cells from healthy donors. Among 3657 shared Treg TCRbeta sequences, 31.6% were shared exclusively by healthy donors and around 9% exclusively by patients, which suggests that Treg selection is less efficient in the absence of AIRE.

The rearranged chain carries TRBV18 and TRBJ1-2; the D gene is perhaps TRBD1, on 5 matching bases. Sequenced input: conventional CD4+ T cells sorted from PBMCs. The origin of this receptor is a human donor with AIRE deficiency. The base sequence is TGTGCCAGCTCACCACAGGGGACCGCTAACTATGGCTACACCTTC. It encodes CASSPQGTANYGYTF.